This T cell receptor beta chain was sequenced in a study of CD8 T cells in Susac syndrome. Random hexamers were used to reverse transcribe the RNA input (about 0.45 to 1 ug). TCRdb called the immunoSEQ multiplex PCR reads again in MiXCR, with one record for every CDR3 protein. The data contain hundreds of thousands of distinct CDR3 sequences, roughly 84% of them seen just once; the ten biggest clones take up around 0.12%. The sequenced target, TCR beta, came from blood CD8+ and CD4+ T cells. The receptor was derived from a human donor with multiple sclerosis. Sequencing was done on a sample of CD8+ T cells from PBMCs.

The CDR3 loop reads CASRHLNLRTEEDIQYF. The CDR3 DNA follows: TGTGCCAGCAGGCACCTAAATCTTAGGACAGAGGAGGACATTCAGTACTTC. The genes are TRBV6-1 and TRBJ2-4; D may be TRBD1 (6 bases). The CDR3 length is 17 residues. The V and J ends lost 6 bases and 8 bases respectively, with 26 bases between them. CDR1 is MNHNS, CDR2 SASEGT, per germline.